The 17 T cell receptor beta chains reported below all come from one sample, sequenced in a study of OX40 agonist ivuxolimab in advanced cancers. This table comes from immunoSEQ multiplex PCR, and its TCRdb copy is limited to in-frame clones, with some not included. The data hold tens of thousands of clones, with approximately 90% observed a single time. The source was CD4+ or CD8+ T cells sorted from blood, collected in a trial of the OX40 agonist ivuxolimab. Every receptor here comes from an adult with an advanced solid tumor such as melanoma, head and neck, liver or kidney cancer.

The chain couples TRBV19 to TRBJ1-2; D may be TRBD1 (5 bases). Germline V gene data show CDR1 as LNHDA and CDR2 as SQIVND (reference sequence). CDR3 length: 15 residues. The germline V and J ends were trimmed by 5 bases and 5 bases, with 18 bases remaining between them. This chain's CDR3 is CASSFGQGTTYGYTF. The CDR3 DNA is TGTGCCAGTAGTTTTGGCCAGGGAACGACATATGGCTACACCTTC. The whole variable domain, filled in from reference TRBV19 and TRBJ1-2, reads DGGITQSPKYLFRKEGQNVTLSCEQNLNHDAMYWYRQDPGQGLRLIYYSQIVNDFQKGDIAEGYSVSREKKESFPLTVTSAQKNPTAFYLCASSFGQGTTYGYTFGSGTRLTVV.

This clone has ten or more counts. This sequence joins TRBV25-1 and TRBJ1-2, with D tentatively TRBD1 (5 bases). The V end was cut by 2 bases, the J end by 6 bases, with 13 bases between. CDR3 size: 14 residues. Germline assignment: CDR1 MGHDK and CDR2 SYGVNS. CDR3 sequence (DNA): TGTGCCAGCAGTGAAAGCGTCAGGGAGAATGGCTACACCTTC. Translating gives CASSESVRENGYTF.

The chain has TRBV5-4 and TRBJ1-2; 10 bases are shared with TRBD1. This CDR3 is built from 12 residues. Trimming took 4 bases from V and 8 from J; bases not matched to a gene: 2. Germline CDR1 is SGHNT and CDR2 is YYREEE (reference sequence). CDR3 sequence reads: CASSDRGRGYTF. CDR3 DNA: TGTGCCAGCAGCGACAGGGGGCGGGGCTACACCTTC.

V and J are TRBV28 and TRBJ1-4, with D possibly being TRBD1 (5 bases). There are 13 residues in the CDR3. Trimming took 9 bases from V and 4 from J, leaving 12 bases between them. The V gene's germline CDR1 is MDHEN and CDR2 SYDVKM. The DNA of the CDR3 is TGTGCCAGTACAGGAGGCCGTAATGAAAAACTGTTTTTT. Amino acids: CASTGGRNEKLFF. The variable domain in full, completed from reference TRBV28 and TRBJ1-4, reads DVKVTQSSRYLVKRTGEKVFLECVQDMDHENMFWYRQDPGLGLRLIYFSYDVKMKEKGDIPEGYSVSREKKERFSLILESASTNQTSMYLCASTGGRNEKLFFGSGTQLSVL.

V usage is TRBV19 and J usage is TRBJ1-5; D is possibly TRBD1 (5 bases). CDR1 is LNHDA, CDR2 SQIVND, per germline (reference sequence). This CDR3 has 15 amino acids. V gave up 6 bases and J gave up 7 bases, with 19 bases separating them. The CDR3 sequence: CASSYLGGGGQPQHF. CDR3 DNA: TGTGCCAGTAGCTACCTCGGGGGAGGAGGGCAGCCCCAGCATTTT.

V gene TRBV11-2 combines with J gene TRBJ2-1; perhaps D is TRBD1 or TRBD2 (5 bases each). This CDR3 spans 17 amino acids. Germline values: CDR1 SGHAT, CDR2 FQNNGV. The V gene lost 4 bases and the J gene lost 3 bases, with 19 bases spanning the gap. The CDR3 loop reads CASSSGSGTGSYNEQFF. DNA for the CDR3: TGTGCCAGCAGCTCAGGATCGGGGACGGGCAGCTACAATGAGCAGTTCTTC.

The chain uses TRBV28 and TRBJ1-5; D uncertain. This CDR3 is 13 amino acids long. The germline gives CDR1 MDHEN, CDR2 SYDVKM. V lost 3 bases, J lost 7 bases, and 10 bases lay in between. The CDR3 DNA reads TGTGCCAGCAGTTTTGAAGGAAGGCAGCCCCAGCATTTT. Its translation is CASSFEGRQPQHF.

The chain joins TRBV5-1 to TRBJ2-2; tentatively, D is TRBD2 (6 bases). Germline values: CDR1 SGHRS, CDR2 YFSETQ. CDR3 length equals 13 residues. The V gene lost 5 bases and the J gene lost 3 bases, with 8 bases spanning the gap. Here the CDR3 reads CASRTGDTGELFF. In DNA, the CDR3 is TGCGCCAGCAGGACGGGGGACACCGGGGAGCTGTTTTTT.

The chain joins TRBV5-1 to TRBJ2-3; D not resolved. The V end lost 2 bases, the J end lost 5 bases, and 12 bases lay between the germline ends. Germline V gene sequence: CDR1 SGHRS, CDR2 YFSETQ. The CDR3 has 14 amino acids. CDR3 sequence: CASSLTGSRDTQYF. In nucleotides, the CDR3 is TGCGCCAGCAGCTTAACCGGGTCACGAGATACGCAGTATTTT.

V and J are TRBV11-3 and TRBJ2-5, with TRBD2 as a possible D gene (5 bases). Deletions cut 4 bases from V and 1 base from J, with 10 bases between. CDR3 size: 14 residues. CDR1 SGHNT and CDR2 YENEEA come from the germline V gene. Here the CDR3 DNA reads TGTGCCAGCAGCTCGGACGGGATCCAAGAGACCCAGTACTTC. It translates to CASSSDGIQETQYF.

This chain joins TRBV12-2 and TRBJ2-7; the table names TRBD2, a call not compared with the DNA. TRBV12-2 is tagged as a pseudogene. CDR3 length equals 18 residues. CDR3 bases: TGTGCAAGTCGGGATGTAAGCGGGAGGCCCCTAAGCTCCTACGAGCAGTACTTC. Amino acids: CASRDVSGRPLSSYEQYF.

This clone was counted a few times. The rearrangement joins TRBV7-8 to TRBJ1-5; D is unclear. The V and J ends lost 5 bases and 4 bases respectively, with 6 bases between them. CDR1 and CDR2 (germline): SGHVS, FQNEAQ. The CDR3 extends over 12 amino acids. Here the CDR3 reads CASSRANQPQHF. The CDR3 nucleotides are TGTGCCAGCAGCAGGGCGAATCAGCCCCAGCATTTT.

The chain links TRBV28 to TRBJ1-5; 8 nucleotides match TRBD1. The length of the CDR3 is 21 residues. Germline values: CDR1 MDHEN, CDR2 SYDVKM. Unmatched junction bases numbered 22, after V lost 3 bases and J lost 3 bases. CDR3 protein: CASSFGGGRGWQGAVNQPQHF. CDR3 nucleotides: TGTGCCAGCAGTTTCGGGGGTGGAAGGGGTTGGCAGGGGGCTGTCAATCAGCCCCAGCATTTT. The full variable domain, rest sourced from reference TRBV28 and TRBJ1-5, is DVKVTQSSRYLVKRTGEKVFLECVQDMDHENMFWYRQDPGLGLRLIYFSYDVKMKEKGDIPEGYSVSREKKERFSLILESASTNQTSMYLCASSFGGGRGWQGAVNQPQHFGDGTRLSIL.

Only one count was recorded for this clone. The rearrangement uses TRBV7-2 and TRBJ2-2, with 11 bases lining up with TRBD2. V lost 6 bases and J lost 3; bases outside the gene matches: 6. CDR1 and CDR2 from the germline V gene are SGHTA and FQGNSA. The CDR3 runs to 16 residues. CDR3 coding DNA: TGTGCCAGCAGTCTAGCGGGGGGAGTTTACACCGGGGAGCTGTTTTTT. It is translated as CASSLAGGVYTGELFF.

The rearrangement uses TRBV16 and TRBJ1-1; D unresolved. The CDR3 loop spans 13 amino acids. Germline V CDR1 and CDR2: KGHSY, FQNENV. With 2 bases removed from V and 3 bases from J, the gap between germline ends came to 7 bases. CDR3 protein: CASSQTPYTEAFF. The CDR3 bases are TGTGCCAGCAGCCAAACCCCGTACACTGAAGCTTTCTTT.

For this clone: The sample has other DNA sequences that encode this CDR3 too. The V call is TRBV28, the J call TRBJ2-3; D not certain. The CDR3 has 12 amino acids. The V end was cut by 6 bases, the J end by 0 bases, with 4 bases between. The V gene's germline CDR1 is MDHEN and CDR2 SYDVKM. The CDR3 DNA sequence: TGTGCCAGCAGGGATAGCACAGATACGCAGTATTTT. Translating it yields CASRDSTDTQYF. The full variable domain, rest sourced from reference TRBV28 and TRBJ2-3, is DVKVTQSSRYLVKRTGEKVFLECVQDMDHENMFWYRQDPGLGLRLIYFSYDVKMKEKGDIPEGYSVSREKKERFSLILESASTNQTSMYLCASRDSTDTQYFGPGTRLTVL.

CDR3 DNA sequence: TGTGCCAGCAGTCCACAGGTCCCCGGAAACACCGGGGAGCTGTTTTTT. This translates into CASSPQVPGNTGELFF. The gene calls are TRBV6-4 and TRBJ2-2; the D gene is possibly TRBD1 (5 bases). Germline loops: CDR1 MRHNA, CDR2 SNTAGT. CDR3 length: 16 residues. V lost 5 bases to trimming and J lost 2 bases, with 15 bases between them.